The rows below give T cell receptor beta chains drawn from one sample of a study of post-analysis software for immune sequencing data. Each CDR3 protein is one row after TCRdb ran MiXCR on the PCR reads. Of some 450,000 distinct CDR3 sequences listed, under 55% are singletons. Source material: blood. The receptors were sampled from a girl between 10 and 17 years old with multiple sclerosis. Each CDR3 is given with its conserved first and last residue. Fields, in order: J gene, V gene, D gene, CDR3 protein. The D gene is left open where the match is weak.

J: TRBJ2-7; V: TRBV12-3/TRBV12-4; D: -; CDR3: CASSFHPQRASYEQYF
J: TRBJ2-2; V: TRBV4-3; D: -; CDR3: CASSQDQVRQSVFGTGELFF
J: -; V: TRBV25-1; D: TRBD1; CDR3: CASRGRTGLTYEQYF
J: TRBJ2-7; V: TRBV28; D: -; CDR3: CASTQFGSYEQYF
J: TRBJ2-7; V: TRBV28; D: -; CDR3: CASIKQGFSYEQYF
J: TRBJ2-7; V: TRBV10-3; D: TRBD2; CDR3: CAISAREGVRGEQYF
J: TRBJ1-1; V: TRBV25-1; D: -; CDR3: CACSESQGTEAFF
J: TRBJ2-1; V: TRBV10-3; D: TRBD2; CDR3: CAINLAGGQGEQFF
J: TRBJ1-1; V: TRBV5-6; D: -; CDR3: CASSGSWDTEAFF
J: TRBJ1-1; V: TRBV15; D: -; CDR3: CATSREQGTMNTEAFF
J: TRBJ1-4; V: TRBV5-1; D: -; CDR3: CASSSLEEGKLFF
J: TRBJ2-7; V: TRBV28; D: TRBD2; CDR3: CASSSLAGGAYEQYF
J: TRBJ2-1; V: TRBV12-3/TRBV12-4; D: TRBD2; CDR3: CASRPTSGRASYNEQFF
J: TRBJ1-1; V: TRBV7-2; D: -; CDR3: CASSLVVSLNTEAFF
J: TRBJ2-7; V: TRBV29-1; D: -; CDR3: CSVGASFAVDEQYF
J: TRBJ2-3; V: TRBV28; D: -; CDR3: CATIEPPGLQYF
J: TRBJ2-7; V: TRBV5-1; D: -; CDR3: CASSLVTERTYEQYF
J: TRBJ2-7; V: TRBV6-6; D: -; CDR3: CASSPGTYYEQYF
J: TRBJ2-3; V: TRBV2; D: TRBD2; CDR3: CASRASGSVADTQYF
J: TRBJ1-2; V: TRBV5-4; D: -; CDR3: CASSLAAGDYGYTF
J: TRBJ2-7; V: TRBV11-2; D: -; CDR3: CASSVGQGYEQYF
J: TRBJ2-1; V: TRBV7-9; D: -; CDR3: CASSLLVGSPGNEQFF
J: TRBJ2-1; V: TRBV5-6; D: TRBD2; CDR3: CASSPTSGIGGNEQFF
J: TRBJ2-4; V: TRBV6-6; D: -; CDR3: CAGMDSDGKNIQYF
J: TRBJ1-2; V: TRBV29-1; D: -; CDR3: CSVGRANYGYTF
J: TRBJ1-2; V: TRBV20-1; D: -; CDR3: CSAAGANTGTAWNYGYTF
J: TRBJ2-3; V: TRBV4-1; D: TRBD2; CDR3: CASSLLAGGNTDTQYF
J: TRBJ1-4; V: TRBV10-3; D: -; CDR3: CAISGSNEGRGEKLFF
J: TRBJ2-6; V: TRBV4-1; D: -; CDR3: CASSPSTGPASGANVLTF
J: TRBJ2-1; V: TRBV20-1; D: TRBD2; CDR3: CSARARETSGVDNEQFF
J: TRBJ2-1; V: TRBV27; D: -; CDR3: CASSPGAESYNEQFF
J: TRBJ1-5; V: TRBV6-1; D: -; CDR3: CASSPRVSSRANNQPQHF
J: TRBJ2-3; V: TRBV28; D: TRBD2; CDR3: CASSLVPRMVAGSTDTQYF
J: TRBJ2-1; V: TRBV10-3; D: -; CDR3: CAITADSYNEQFF
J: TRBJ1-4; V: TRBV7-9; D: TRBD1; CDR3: CASSRRTGGEKLFF
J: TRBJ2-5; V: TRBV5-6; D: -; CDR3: CASSLAPTEETQYF
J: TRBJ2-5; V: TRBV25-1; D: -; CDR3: CASSEYLGIRQETQYF
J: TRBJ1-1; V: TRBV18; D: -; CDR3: CASSPDRMNTEAFF
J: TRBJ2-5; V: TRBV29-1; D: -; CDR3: CSVEGLTYQETQYF
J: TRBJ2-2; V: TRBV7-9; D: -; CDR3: CVSSPQGNTGELFF
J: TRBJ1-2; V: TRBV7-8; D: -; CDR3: CASSSDLNGYTF
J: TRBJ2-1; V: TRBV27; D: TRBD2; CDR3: CASSLVAGEAGEQFF
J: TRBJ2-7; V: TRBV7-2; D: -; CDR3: CASSLKWGQGISYYEQYF
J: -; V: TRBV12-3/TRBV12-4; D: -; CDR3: CASSFRELGETQYF